This record covers a single T cell receptor beta chain. The CDR3 is made up of 16 amino acids. Losses at the gene ends were 2 bases for V and 8 bases for J; bases not matched to a gene: 11. Per the germline V gene, CDR1 is MNHEY and CDR2 is SVGAGI. The source of the sample is a study of PD-L1 blockade in urothelial cancer. Sequencing was performed with immunoSEQ multiplex PCR; in TCRdb, only in-frame clones are kept and a portion is missing. The sample gives around 41,000 clones, more than 75% of which show up once; less than 15% is in the top ten. This material consisted of PBMCs, taken around atezolizumab (anti-PD-L1) treatment. The TCR originated in a woman aged 60-75 years with urothelial cancer. This chain links TRBV6-5 with TRBJ2-1; 8 bases are a match to TRBD1. The CDR3 coding sequence is TGTGCCAGCAGTTACCTCGGCAGGGGGCGACCCGATGAGCAGTTCTTC. Protein sequence: CASSYLGRGRPDEQFF.